This is a list of T cell receptor beta chains from one sample in a study of blood T cell repertoires in COVID-19. Generated by immunoSEQ multiplex PCR, the TCRdb table keeps only in-frame clones and is missing some. The sample consists of around 100,000 clones, around four fifths of them appearing once. Sequencing used peripheral blood. These receptors originate from a man between 50 and 59 years old with active or convalescent COVID-19. Each CDR3 is given with its conserved first and last residue. D genes are given only for firm matches. Only some rows state a clone size, as once, few, many or a class for expanded clones.

TRBV28	.	16	TRBJ2-5	TRBD1	TGTGCCAGCAGTTTATGGATGGGACAGGGGAGCAAGACCCAGTACTTC	CASSLWMGQGSKTQYF
TRBV9	.	15	TRBJ1-4	TRBD1	TGTGCCAGCAGCACCCGGACAGGGGGGAATGAAAAACTGTTTTTT	CASSTRTGGNEKLFF
TRBV10-3	.	13	TRBJ1-2	TRBD1	TGTGCCATCAGTGACGGACAGGGAGATGGCTACACCTTC	CAISDGQGDGYTF
TRBV11-3	.	17	TRBJ2-3	.	TGTGCCAGCAGCCTCCGAGCGGGCGCGGGAAAGTTGGATACGCAGTATTTT	CASSLRAGAGKLDTQYF
TRBV29-1	once	14	TRBJ2-7	TRBD2	TGCAGCGTAGGGGGACTAGCGGGAGTCTACGAGCAGTACTTC	CSVGGLAGVYEQYF
TRBV19	.	15	TRBJ2-3	TRBD1	TGTGCCAGTAGTGTCGGACAGGGCACGGGAGATACGCAGTATTTT	CASSVGQGTGDTQYF
TRBV27	once	15	TRBJ2-6	.	TGTGCCAGCAGCTGGGGGGTCTCTGGGGCCAACGTCCTGACTTTC	CASSWGVSGANVLTF
TRBV9	.	13	TRBJ2-3	.	TGTGCCAGCAGTGAGACTCCGGAGAGTACGCAGTATTTT	CASSETPESTQYF
TRBV2	once	14	TRBJ2-7	.	TGTGCCAGCAGAGGACTGGATAGAACCTACGAGCAGTACTTC	CASRGLDRTYEQYF
TRBV19	.	18	TRBJ2-3	TRBD1	TGTGCCAGTAGTAGTGAGGACAGGGCCCCCAGAAATACAGATACGCAGTATTTT	CASSSEDRAPRNTDTQYF
TRBV5-1	.	18	TRBJ2-3	TRBD2	TGCGCCAGCAGTCGAGGTAGCGGGAGGGCCGTGGGCACAGATACGCAGTATTTT	CASSRGSGRAVGTDTQYF
TRBV13	.	13	TRBJ2-7	.	TGTGCCAGCAGCCCAGACAGTTCCTACGAGCAGTACTTC	CASSPDSSYEQYF
TRBV7-2	.	15	TRBJ2-7	TRBD2	TGTGCCAGCAGCTCTTTTCTACTAGCGGGCTACGAGCAGTACTTC	CASSSFLLAGYEQYF
TRBV10-3	once	17	TRBJ2-3	TRBD1	TGTGCCATCAGTGACCTGATCTCAGGGGGAGGCACAGATACGCAGTATTTT	CAISDLISGGGTDTQYF
TRBV6-5	.	14	TRBJ2-1	TRBD2	TGTGCCAGCTCCCGACTAGCGGGGTTCAATGAGCAGTTCTTC	CASSRLAGFNEQFF
TRBV5-1	.	16	TRBJ1-3	.	TGCGCCAGCAGCTTAGCGGGGACTTACTCTGGAAACACCATATATTTT	CASSLAGTYSGNTIYF
TRBV5-1	once	15	TRBJ2-7	TRBD2	TGCGCCAGCGCACCAAGGACTAGCCGATCCTACGAGCAGTACTTC	CASAPRTSRSYEQYF
TRBV20-1	.	11	TRBJ2-3	TRBD2	TGCAGTGCTAAGAATAGCGGGAGTTTTTATTTT	CSAKNSGSFYF
TRBV24-1	few	14	TRBJ2-7	TRBD1	TGTGCCACCAGTGAACGGGACAGGCTAAACGAGCAGTACTTC	CATSERDRLNEQYF
TRBV5-1	.	14	TRBJ2-3	TRBD1	TGCGCCAGCAGCCTAGTAGGGGGCCTGGATACGCAGTATTTT	CASSLVGGLDTQYF
TRBV18	.	13	TRBJ2-3	.	TGTGCCAGCTCAGCCGGTAGCACAGATACGCAGTATTTT	CASSAGSTDTQYF
TRBV18	.	13	TRBJ2-1	.	TGTGCCAGCTCACCCCTGAGGGACAATGAGCAGTTCTTC	CASSPLRDNEQFF
TRBV5-1	.	17	TRBJ2-1	TRBD2	TGCGCCAGCAGCCTAGCGGGAGGGCCCTCAGGAAACAATGAGCAGTTCTTC	CASSLAGGPSGNNEQFF
TRBV5-1	.	14	TRBJ2-1	TRBD1	TGCGCCAGCGGATCGACAGGGTTCTACAATGAGCAGTTCTTC	CASGSTGFYNEQFF
TRBV5-1	.	15	TRBJ2-7	.	TGCGCCAGCAGCGTACAGGGAAGTTTTGAATACGAGCAGTACTTC	CASSVQGSFEYEQYF
TRBV27	.	17	TRBJ2-5	TRBD2	TGTGCCAGCAGTTTATCGAAGCTAGCGGGGATCCAAGAGACCCAGTACTTC	CASSLSKLAGIQETQYF
TRBV2	.	13	TRBJ1-4	TRBD1	TGTGCCAGTCTTCGGGACAGGGGTGAAAAACTGTTTTTT	CASLRDRGEKLFF
TRBV6-5	.	14	TRBJ2-7	TRBD2	TGTGCCAGCACTCCTAGCGGGAGCTCCTACGAGCAGTACTTC	CASTPSGSSYEQYF
TRBV24-1	.	16	TRBJ2-2	TRBD1	TGTGCCACCAGTGATCCGGGACAGGGTAACACCGGGGAGCTGTTTTTT	CATSDPGQGNTGELFF
TRBV28	once	15	TRBJ2-7	TRBD1	TGTGCCAGCAGTCCGAGGGCAGGGGGCGCTTGGGAGCAGTACTTC	CASSPRAGGAWEQYF
TRBV5-6	.	14	TRBJ1-5	.	TGTGCCAGCAGTCGGACAGATAGCAATCAGCCCCAGCATTTT	CASSRTDSNQPQHF
TRBV24-1	.	19	TRBJ2-1	TRBD2	TGTGCCACCAGTGACCCTGGACTAGCGGGAGGGAGCTCCTACAATGAGCAGTTCTTC	CATSDPGLAGGSSYNEQFF
TRBV6-5	few	13	TRBJ2-2	.	TGTGCCAGCATGAGGCTGAACACCGGGGAGCTGTTTTTT	CASMRLNTGELFF
TRBV24-1	.	15	TRBJ2-1	.	TGTGCCACCAACGATAGGGGGGGAACCTACAATGAGCAGTTCTTC	CATNDRGGTYNEQFF
TRBV9	.	15	TRBJ1-3	.	TGTGCCAGCAGCCGGGACATGAACTCTGGAAACACCATATATTTT	CASSRDMNSGNTIYF
TRBV3-1/TRBV3-2	.	17	TRBJ1-5	TRBD1	TGTGCCAGCAGCCAAACCGGGACAGGGTTTAGCAATCAGCCCCAGCATTTT	CASSQTGTGFSNQPQHF
TRBV6-5	.	15	TRBJ1-3	TRBD1	TGTGCCAGCAGAACACAGGGGACTGAGGAAAACACCATATATTTT	CASRTQGTEENTIYF
TRBV7-2	.	16	TRBJ2-3	TRBD2	TGTGCCAGCAATCTACGTCATAGCGGGATGACAGATACGCAGTATTTT	CASNLRHSGMTDTQYF
TRBV9	.	16	TRBJ1-2	TRBD1	TGTGCCAGCAGAAGGCTCAAACAGACAGGGGGCAATGGCTACACCTTC	CASRRLKQTGGNGYTF
TRBV4-1	.	16	TRBJ1-6	.	TGCGCCAGCAGCGAATCTCCGGGACTACAACCATCACCCCTCCACTTT	CASSESPGLQPSPLHF
TRBV2	.	15	TRBJ2-3	TRBD2	TGTGCCAGCAGTTTGCGGGAGTTTGGCACAGATACGCAGTATTTT	CASSLREFGTDTQYF
TRBV2	once	13	TRBJ2-3	TRBD2	TGTGCCAGCAGTGATGGGAAAGCGGGACCGCAGTATTTT	CASSDGKAGPQYF
TRBV5-1	.	13	TRBJ2-1	.	TGCGCCAGCAGCTTGGAACCGGCGGGCGACCCAGTCTTC	CASSLEPAGDPVF
TRBV29-1	.	14	TRBJ2-5	TRBD2	TGCAGCGTTGTGGGGGAGCGGGAGGGAGAGACCCAGTACTTC	CSVVGEREGETQYF
TRBV29-1	.	11	TRBJ2-7	.	TGCAGCGTCGCACGACAGTACGAGCAGTACTTC	CSVARQYEQYF
TRBV10-3	.	14	TRBJ1-2	.	TGTGCCATCAGTGAACAGGTCAACCCCTATGGCTACACCTTC	CAISEQVNPYGYTF
TRBV6-5	.	13	TRBJ2-4	TRBD1	TGTGCCAGCTCGACCGGGACAGGGGCCCGTGGGTACTTC	CASSTGTGARGYF